This T cell receptor beta chain came from a study of cytomegalovirus exposure and HLA in healthy donors. Looking at the study overall: An earlier analysis found fewer than 140 million unique TCR beta sequences from 150 million to 200 million T cells. Among the 398 genotyped donors, 70% to 85% were placed in the Caucasian-associated ancestry cluster.

Findings and limits, study-wide: Further analysis was carried out later, and it showed several of the most significant clusters appearing linked to common viral pathogens. Presence/absence comparisons presumed near-even sequencing depth among donors.

Notes on this clone: No antigen is known for it.

The CDR3 has 14 amino acids. The ends lost 2 bases at V and 5 bases at J; junction bases unmatched: 4. Germline V CDR1 and CDR2: MNHEY, SVGAGI. The PCR was carried out with 60 Vbeta primers and 13 Jbeta primers. Some clones are missing from TCRdb's copy, which holds only in-frame ones; the method was immunoSEQ multiplex PCR. Of 100,000 to 150,000 clones in the sample, around 80% were seen once. Source material: PBMCs. This clonotype was sampled from a woman in her late teens or twenties in good health and CMV-seronegative. The rearrangement joins TRBV6-5 to TRBJ2-5; 8 bases align to TRBD1. CDR3 coding DNA: TGTGCCAGCAGTTACAGGACAGGGAGGGAGACCCAGTACTTC. Protein sequence: CASSYRTGRETQYF.